The source of this TCR beta chain is a study of regulatory T cells in long-lasting Graves disease. This clonotype showed up just once. Both iRepertoire HTBI primers and Arm-PCR of CDR3 regions were used to build the TCR beta libraries. TCRdb ran MiXCR on the multiplex PCR reads and lists one entry per CDR3 protein. The repertoire holds 350,000 to 450,000 distinct CDR3 sequences, around 20% seen once, with 14% in the top ten. The germline V gene encodes CDR1 LNHDA and CDR2 SQIVND (reference sequence). Trimming cost V 6 bases and J 0 bases, with 7 bases left between them. CDR3 size: 13 residues. Regarding time point: persistent/refractory GD, antithyroid drugs over 5 years with positive TRAb. Extracted PBMC RNA gave rise to the TCR library.

The chain carries TRBV19 and TRBJ2-3; no firm D call. The sequence was collected from a female donor with Graves disease. The material was peripheral blood mononuclear cells (PBMCs), obtained when the disease was refractory, from a patient treated with antithyroid drugs. CDR3 sequence: CASRVSSTDTQYF. As DNA, the CDR3 is TGTGCCAGTAGAGTCTCTAGCACAGATACGCAGTATTTT.